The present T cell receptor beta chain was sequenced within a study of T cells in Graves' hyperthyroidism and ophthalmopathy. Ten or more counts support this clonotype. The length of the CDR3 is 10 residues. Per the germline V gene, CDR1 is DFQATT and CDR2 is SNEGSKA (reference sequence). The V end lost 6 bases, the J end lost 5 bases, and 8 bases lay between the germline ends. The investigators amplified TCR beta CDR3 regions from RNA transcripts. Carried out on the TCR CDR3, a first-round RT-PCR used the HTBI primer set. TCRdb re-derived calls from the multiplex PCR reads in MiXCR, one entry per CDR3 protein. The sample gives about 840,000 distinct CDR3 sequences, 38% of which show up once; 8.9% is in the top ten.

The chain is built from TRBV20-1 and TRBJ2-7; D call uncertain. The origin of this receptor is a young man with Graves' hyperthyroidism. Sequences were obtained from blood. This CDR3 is CSARSDEQYF. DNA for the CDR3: TGCAGTGCGCGGAGTGACGAGCAGTACTTC.